Each of the 25 T cell receptor beta chains below was sequenced from the same sample in a study of T cell changes during pregnancy in multiple sclerosis. This table comes from immunoSEQ multiplex PCR, and its TCRdb copy is limited to in-frame clones, with some not included. There are about 36,000 clones in the sample; approximately 91% occur only once, and roughly 10% lies in the top ten. The sequences come from CD8+ T cells from peripheral blood mononuclear cells, collected in the third trimester of pregnancy. All receptors come from a female donor with multiple sclerosis, enrolled in a pregnancy study.

The chain links TRBV6-1 to TRBJ2-2; no firm D call. There are 15 residues in the CDR3. Trimming stripped 4 bases from V and 0 bases from J, with 9 bases between. Germline-derived CDR1 and CDR2 are MNHNS and SASEGT. CDR3 sequence: CASSVGWTNTGELFF. Here the CDR3 DNA reads TGTGCCAGCAGTGTGGGCTGGACGAACACCGGGGAGCTGTTTTTT.

The chain joins TRBV5-5 to TRBJ2-5; D is perhaps TRBD2 (6 bases). The CDR3 covers 17 residues. Trimming took 4 bases from V and 0 from J, leaving 19 bases between them. The germline gives CDR1 SGHKS, CDR2 YYEKEE (reference sequence). Here the CDR3 DNA reads TGTGCCAGCAGCCCGCGAGGGACTTCCGATTACCAAGAGACCCAGTACTTC. It is translated as CASSPRGTSDYQETQYF.

V is TRBV2 and J is TRBJ2-1, with D unclear. The CDR3 covers 11 residues. Germline CDR1 is SNHLY and CDR2 is FYNNEI. V was cut by 0 bases and J by 14 bases, with 8 bases left in between. CDR3 in amino acids: CASSEARLEFF. The CDR3 DNA sequence: TGTGCCAGCAGTGAAGCGCGGTTGGAGTTCTTC. Variable domain in full (rest from reference TRBV2 and TRBJ2-1): EPEVTQTPSHQVTQMGQEVILRCVPISNHLYFYWYRQILGQKVEFLVSFYNNEISEKSEIFDDQFSVERPDGSNFTLKIRSTKLEDSAMYFCASSEARLEFFGPGTRLTVL.

The chain employs TRBV4-1 and TRBJ1-4; 11 nucleotides match TRBD1. J gave up 7 bases and V 6 bases, and 13 bases lay outside the gene matches. The CDR3 has 17 residues. Looked up from germline, CDR1 is MGHRA and CDR2 is YSYEKL. The chain's CDR3 is CASSLRTGGDRGEKLFF. DNA for the CDR3: TGCGCCAGCAGTCTTAGGACAGGGGGCGATCGGGGTGAAAAACTGTTTTTT.

V is TRBV7-9 and J is TRBJ2-1; 7 bases agree with TRBD2. CDR1 and CDR2 from the germline V gene are SEHNR and FQNEAQ (reference sequence). The V gene end was trimmed by 10 bases and the J gene end by 3 bases; junction bases not matched to a gene: 3. The CDR3 contains 12 residues. The CDR3 DNA is TGTGCCAACGGGGGGAACTACAATGAGCAGTTCTTC. Translation: CANGGNYNEQFF.

This rearrangement joins TRBV5-6 to TRBJ1-2, with TRBD1 matching 8 bases. Germline CDR1 is SGHDT and CDR2 is YYEEEE. The CDR3 spans 16 residues. Unmatched junction bases numbered 11, after V lost 3 bases and J lost 4 bases. CDR3 in amino acids: CASSSFREDRVYGYTF. The CDR3 region has the DNA TGTGCCAGCAGCTCGTTTCGTGAGGACAGGGTCTATGGCTACACCTTC.

This chain joins TRBV5-1 and TRBJ2-1, with D tentatively TRBD2 (7 bases). The germline V and J ends were trimmed by 0 bases and 7 bases, with 14 bases remaining between them. There are 15 residues in the CDR3. Germline V CDR1 and CDR2: SGHRS, YFSETQ. The chain's CDR3 is CASSLAGGPANEQFF. CDR3 DNA: TGCGCCAGCAGCTTGGCGGGGGGCCCGGCGAATGAGCAGTTCTTC.

The chain links TRBV4-3 to TRBJ2-7; D is possibly TRBD1 (5 bases). The V end was cut by 0 bases, the J end by 7 bases, with 16 bases between. The length of the CDR3 is 15 residues. Germline V gene data show CDR1 as LGHNA and CDR2 as YSLEER. CDR3 bases: TGCGCCAGCAGCCAAGAGGCAGGACACCCTAGAGAGCAGTACTTC. Its translation is CASSQEAGHPREQYF.

The chain is built from TRBV6-5 and TRBJ1-2; 8 bases agree with TRBD1. V shed 5 bases, J shed 4 bases, and the junction held 3 bases outside the gene matches. The V gene's germline CDR1 is MNHEY and CDR2 SVGAGI. CDR3 size: 13 residues. CDR3 bases: TGTGCCAGCAGTACGGACAGGGCCTATGGCTACACCTTC. Its translation: CASSTDRAYGYTF.

The chain couples TRBV2 to TRBJ2-3; D possibly corresponds to TRBD2 (5 bases). The CDR3 is made up of 15 amino acids. The V gene's germline CDR1 is SNHLY and CDR2 FYNNEI. Deletions cut 0 bases from V and 2 bases from J, with 9 bases between. CDR3 loop: CASSEAYGLTDTQYF. The CDR3 DNA reads TGTGCCAGCAGTGAAGCCTACGGACTCACAGATACGCAGTATTTT.

This chain joins TRBV27 and TRBJ1-3, with D perhaps TRBD1 (5 bases). Germline V lookup: CDR1 MNHEY, CDR2 SMNVEV (reference sequence). V shed 6 bases and J shed 4 bases, with 16 bases lying between them. This CDR3 is built from 15 residues. Written as DNA, the CDR3 is TGTGCCAGCAGCCCGGGGGTGAATCAGGGAAACACCATATATTTT. As protein: CASSPGVNQGNTIYF.

The genes are TRBV7-2 and TRBJ1-2; TRBD1 matches at 7 bases. The CDR3 runs 14 residues. V lost 5 bases, J lost 0 bases, and 3 bases stayed unmatched. The germline V gene has CDR1 SGHTA and CDR2 FQGNSA. DNA of the CDR3: TGTGCCAGCAGCGTGGACAGGTCTAACTATGGCTACACCTTC. This encodes CASSVDRSNYGYTF.

This clone was observed a single time. The chain uses TRBV5-5 and TRBJ2-2; D might be TRBD1 (6 bases). V was trimmed by 1 base and J by 0 bases, leaving 7 bases between them. CDR1 is SGHKS and CDR2 is YYEKEE in the germline V gene (reference sequence). CDR3 length: 15 amino acids. The CDR3 reads CASSLPGANTGELFF. In DNA form, the CDR3 reads TGTGCCAGCAGCTTGCCAGGGGCGAACACCGGGGAGCTGTTTTTT.

Remarks on this clone: One junction end does not reproduce the germline sequence, and a read error may be involved. The chain employs TRBV10-2 and TRBJ2-3, with TRBD2 matching over 9 bases. The CDR3 is 15 amino acids. CDR1 WSHSY and CDR2 SAAADI come from the germline V gene. The chain's CDR3 is CASRATGTSRDTQYF. The CDR3 DNA reads TGCGCCAGCAGGGCGACCGGGACTAGCAGAGATACGCAGTATTTT.

This chain uses TRBV9 with TRBJ1-1, with TRBD1 identical over 8 bases. Germline CDR1 and CDR2: SGDLS and YYNGEE. The CDR3 has 15 residues. V shed 4 bases, J shed 3 bases, and the junction held 8 bases outside the gene matches. The CDR3 sequence: CASSQGQGGYTEAFF. Written as DNA, the CDR3 is TGTGCCAGCAGCCAAGGACAGGGCGGCTACACTGAAGCTTTCTTT.

The J gene is TRBJ1-2, the V gene TRBV11-2; 8 bases line up with TRBD1. J gave up 8 bases and V 2 bases, and 4 bases lay outside the gene matches. The germline gives CDR1 SGHAT, CDR2 FQNNGV. This CDR3 has 13 residues. The CDR3 protein is CASSLSDRVGYTF. In DNA, the CDR3 is TGTGCCAGCAGCTTATCGGACAGGGTGGGCTACACCTTC.

The chain is built from TRBV27 and TRBJ2-1, with D tentatively TRBD2 (5 bases). Trimming shortened V by 3 bases and J by 4 bases, and 7 bases separated the two germline ends. This CDR3 has 13 amino acids. Looked up from germline, CDR1 is MNHEY and CDR2 is SMNVEV (reference sequence). DNA for the CDR3: TGTGCCAGCAGTTTGACGGGGTACAATGAGCAGTTCTTC. Protein product: CASSLTGYNEQFF.

V gene TRBV19 combines with J gene TRBJ2-7, with TRBD1 identical over 9 bases. CDR1 is LNHDA, CDR2 SQIVND, per germline (reference sequence). The length of the CDR3 is 16 residues. V dropped 8 bases and J dropped 5; count of bases not matched to a gene: 16. The CDR3: CASSKGQGRGVHEQYF. Here the CDR3 DNA reads TGTGCCAGTTCGAAAGGACAGGGGCGAGGAGTCCACGAGCAGTACTTC.

The genes are TRBV9 and TRBJ2-7; 7 bases map to TRBD1. Per germline, CDR1 SGDLS and CDR2 YYNGEE. This CDR3 region has 15 residues. J was trimmed by 6 bases and V by 4 bases; bases with no gene match: 13. CDR3 loop: CASSQDRVRVSEQYF. DNA of the CDR3: TGTGCCAGCAGCCAAGACAGGGTTCGGGTCTCCGAGCAGTACTTC.

This chain uses TRBV27 with TRBJ2-7, with a tentative D call TRBD1 (5 bases). The CDR3 runs to 13 residues. The germline V gene encodes CDR1 MNHEY and CDR2 SMNVEV (reference sequence). The ends were cut back, 10 bases at V and 2 bases at J, with 15 bases in the middle. CDR3 loop: CATRLGQAYEQYF. CDR3 in DNA: TGTGCCACCAGGCTAGGACAAGCCTACGAGCAGTACTTC.

This chain uses TRBV5-6 with TRBJ2-1, with D possibly matching TRBD2 (5 bases). The ends were cut back, 4 bases at V and 6 bases at J, with 8 bases in the middle. Germline CDR1 SGHDT, CDR2 YYEEEE. This CDR3 region has 12 residues. CDR3 loop: CASSLTSNEQFF. The CDR3, as DNA: TGTGCCAGCAGCCTAACTAGCAATGAGCAGTTCTTC.

The chain combines TRBV7-2 with TRBJ2-2, with TRBD2 matching 8 bases. V gave up 4 bases and J gave up 8 bases; unmatched junction bases: 9. The germline V gene encodes CDR1 SGHTA and CDR2 FQGNSA. CDR3 length: 15 residues. The CDR3: CASSSTGGPRGELFF. The CDR3 DNA sequence: TGTGCCAGCAGCTCCACGGGGGGGCCGAGAGGGGAGCTGTTTTTT.

The chain couples TRBV29-1 to TRBJ2-7; TRBD2 agrees at 8 bases. Germline V gene data show CDR1 as SQVTM and CDR2 as ANQGSEA. After removal of 6 bases from V and 3 bases from J, the junction contained 7 bases not matched to a gene. This CDR3 comprises 13 residues. CDR3 DNA sequence: TGCAGCGTCGGGACTAGTGCGAGCTACGAGCAGTACTTC. This translates into CSVGTSASYEQYF.

This clone was counted many times. The rearrangement joins TRBV6-5 to TRBJ1-2; the D gene is possibly TRBD1 (6 bases). Trimming pared 6 bases from V and 5 bases from J, leaving 13 bases between. CDR3 length: 13 amino acids. CDR1 and CDR2 (germline): MNHEY, SVGAGI. The CDR3 nucleotides are TGTGCCAGCAGACAGGGAATGGGGTATGGCTACACCTTC. It is translated as CASRQGMGYGYTF.

V usage is TRBV7-3 and J usage is TRBJ2-1; 8 nucleotides line up with TRBD1. Germline V gene lookup returns CDR1 SGHTA and CDR2 FQGTGA. The CDR3 totals 15 residues. V lost 6 bases, J lost 0 bases, and 4 bases stayed unmatched. The CDR3 nucleotides are TGTGCCAGCAGTTTAGACAGGGGCTCCTACAATGAGCAGTTCTTC. The encoded protein is CASSLDRGSYNEQFF.